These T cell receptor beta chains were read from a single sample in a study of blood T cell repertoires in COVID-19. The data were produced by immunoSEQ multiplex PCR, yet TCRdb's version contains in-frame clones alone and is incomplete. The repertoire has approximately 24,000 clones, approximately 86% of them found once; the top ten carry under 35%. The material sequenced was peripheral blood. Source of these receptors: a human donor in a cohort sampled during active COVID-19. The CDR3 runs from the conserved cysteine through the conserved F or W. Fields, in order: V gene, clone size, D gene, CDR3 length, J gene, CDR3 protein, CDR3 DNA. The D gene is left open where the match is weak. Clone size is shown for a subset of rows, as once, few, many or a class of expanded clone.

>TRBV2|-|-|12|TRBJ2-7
CASSPTSYEQYF
TGTGCCAGCAGCCCCACTAGCTACGAGCAGTACTTC
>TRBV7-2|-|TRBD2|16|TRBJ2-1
CASSLGTSGRSGEQFF
TGTGCCAGCAGCTTAGGGACTAGCGGGAGGTCCGGTGAGCAGTTCTTC
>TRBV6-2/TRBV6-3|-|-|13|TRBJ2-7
CASSYDYTYEQYF
TGTGCCAGCAGTTACGACTACACCTACGAGCAGTACTTC
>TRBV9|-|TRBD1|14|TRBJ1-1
CASSVGQGITEAFF
TGTGCCAGCAGCGTAGGACAGGGGATCACTGAAGCTTTCTTT
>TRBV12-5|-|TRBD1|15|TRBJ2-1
CASGLSQGAYNEQFF
TGTGCTAGTGGTTTGAGTCAGGGGGCCTACAATGAGCAGTTCTTC
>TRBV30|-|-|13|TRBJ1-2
CACPSQGNYGYTF
TGTGCCTGCCCATCACAGGGAAACTATGGCTACACCTTC
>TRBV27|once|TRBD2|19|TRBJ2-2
CASSSHTSGSRSTTGELFF
TGTGCCAGCAGTAGCCACACTAGCGGGAGTAGGAGTACGACCGGGGAGCTGTTTTTT
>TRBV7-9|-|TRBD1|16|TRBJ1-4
CASSLLGTETNEKLFF
TGTGCCAGCAGCTTATTGGGGACAGAAACGAATGAAAAACTGTTTTTT
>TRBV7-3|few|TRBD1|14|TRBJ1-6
CASSESGGNSPLHF
TGTGCCAGCAGCGAATCAGGGGGCAATTCACCCCTCCACTTT
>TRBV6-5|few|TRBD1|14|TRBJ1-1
CASSTTGAGTEAFF
TGTGCCAGCAGTACCACAGGGGCGGGAACTGAAGCTTTCTTT